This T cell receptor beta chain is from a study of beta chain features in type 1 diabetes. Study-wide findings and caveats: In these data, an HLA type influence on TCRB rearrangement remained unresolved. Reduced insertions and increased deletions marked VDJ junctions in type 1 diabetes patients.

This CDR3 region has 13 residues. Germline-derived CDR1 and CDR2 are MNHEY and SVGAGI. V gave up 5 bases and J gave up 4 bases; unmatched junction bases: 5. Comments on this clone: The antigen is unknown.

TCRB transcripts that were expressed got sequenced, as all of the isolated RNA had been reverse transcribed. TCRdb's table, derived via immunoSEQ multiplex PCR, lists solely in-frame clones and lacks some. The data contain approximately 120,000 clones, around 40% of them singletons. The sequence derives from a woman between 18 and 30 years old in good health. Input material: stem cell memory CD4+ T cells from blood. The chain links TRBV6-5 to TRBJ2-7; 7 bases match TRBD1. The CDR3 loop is CASSPRTGYEQYF. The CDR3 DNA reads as TGTGCCAGCAGTCCTCGGACAGGTTACGAGCAGTACTTC.